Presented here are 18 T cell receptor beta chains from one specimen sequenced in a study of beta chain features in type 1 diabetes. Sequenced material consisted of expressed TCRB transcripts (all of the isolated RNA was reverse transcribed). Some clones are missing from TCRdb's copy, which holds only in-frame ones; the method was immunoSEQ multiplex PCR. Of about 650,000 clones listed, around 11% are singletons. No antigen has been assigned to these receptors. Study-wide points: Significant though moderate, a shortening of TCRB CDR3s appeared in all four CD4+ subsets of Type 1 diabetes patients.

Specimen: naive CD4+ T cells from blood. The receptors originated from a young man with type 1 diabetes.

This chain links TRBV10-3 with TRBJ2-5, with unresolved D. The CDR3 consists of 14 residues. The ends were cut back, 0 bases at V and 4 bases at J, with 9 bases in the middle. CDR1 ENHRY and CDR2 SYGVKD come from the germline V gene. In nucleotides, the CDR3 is TGTGCCATCAGTGAGTCCGTGGCGGTAGAGACCCAGTACTTC. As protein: CAISESVAVETQYF.

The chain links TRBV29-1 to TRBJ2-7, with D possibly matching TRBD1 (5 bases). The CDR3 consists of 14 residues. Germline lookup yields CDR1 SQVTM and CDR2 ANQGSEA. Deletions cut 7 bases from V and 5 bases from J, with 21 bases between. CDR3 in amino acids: CSAQGAGRQNEQYF. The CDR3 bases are TGCAGCGCCCAAGGGGCAGGAAGGCAGAACGAGCAGTACTTC.

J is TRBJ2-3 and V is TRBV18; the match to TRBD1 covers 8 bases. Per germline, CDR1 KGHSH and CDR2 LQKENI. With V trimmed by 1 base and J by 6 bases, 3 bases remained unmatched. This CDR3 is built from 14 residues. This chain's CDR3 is CASSPRTGTDTQYF. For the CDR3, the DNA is TGTGCCAGCTCACCACGGACAGGGACGGATACGCAGTATTTT.

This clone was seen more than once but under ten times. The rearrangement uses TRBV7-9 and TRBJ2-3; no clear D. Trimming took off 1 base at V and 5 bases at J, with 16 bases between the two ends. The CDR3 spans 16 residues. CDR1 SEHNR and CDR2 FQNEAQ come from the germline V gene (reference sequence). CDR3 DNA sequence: TGTGCCAGCAGCTTAGTACCCCACGGCCCCCGAGATACGCAGTATTTT. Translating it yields CASSLVPHGPRDTQYF.

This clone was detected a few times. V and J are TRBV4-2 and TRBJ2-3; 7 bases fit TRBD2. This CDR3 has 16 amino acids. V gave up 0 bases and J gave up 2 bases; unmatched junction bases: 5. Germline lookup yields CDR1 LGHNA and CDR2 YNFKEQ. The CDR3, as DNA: TGTGCCAGCAGCCAAGAGGCGGGGGAGATCACAGATACGCAGTATTTT. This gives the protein CASSQEAGEITDTQYF.

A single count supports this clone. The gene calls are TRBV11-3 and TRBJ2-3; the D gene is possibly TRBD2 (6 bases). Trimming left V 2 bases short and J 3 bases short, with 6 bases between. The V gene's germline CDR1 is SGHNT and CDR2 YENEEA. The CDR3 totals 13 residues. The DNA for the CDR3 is TGTGCCAGCAGCTTACGGGAGACAGATACGCAGTATTTT. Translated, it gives CASSLRETDTQYF.

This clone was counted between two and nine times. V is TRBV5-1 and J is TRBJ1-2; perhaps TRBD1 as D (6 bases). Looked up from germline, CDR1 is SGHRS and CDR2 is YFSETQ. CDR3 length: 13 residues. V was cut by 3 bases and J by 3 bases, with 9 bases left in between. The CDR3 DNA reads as TGCGCCAGCAGCTCCGAGGGGGACTATGGCTACACCTTC. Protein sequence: CASSSEGDYGYTF.

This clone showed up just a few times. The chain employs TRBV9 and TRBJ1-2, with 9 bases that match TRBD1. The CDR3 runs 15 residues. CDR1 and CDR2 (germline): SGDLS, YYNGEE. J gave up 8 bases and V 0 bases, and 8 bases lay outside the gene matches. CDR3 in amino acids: CASSVGADRGSGYTF. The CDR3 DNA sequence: TGTGCCAGCAGCGTAGGCGCGGACAGGGGATCGGGCTACACCTTC.

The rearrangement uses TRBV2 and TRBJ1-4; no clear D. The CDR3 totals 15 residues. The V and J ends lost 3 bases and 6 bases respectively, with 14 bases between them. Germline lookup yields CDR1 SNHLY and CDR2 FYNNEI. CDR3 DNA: TGTGCCAGCAGTGATTATTCAGCTGGGGATGAAAAACTGTTTTTT. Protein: CASSDYSAGDEKLFF.

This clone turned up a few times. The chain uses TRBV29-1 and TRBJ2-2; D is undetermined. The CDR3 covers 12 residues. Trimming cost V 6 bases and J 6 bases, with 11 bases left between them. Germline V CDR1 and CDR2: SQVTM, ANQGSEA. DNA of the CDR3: TGCAGCGTGCTAACAGTTCCCGGGGAGCTGTTTTTT. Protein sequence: CSVLTVPGELFF.

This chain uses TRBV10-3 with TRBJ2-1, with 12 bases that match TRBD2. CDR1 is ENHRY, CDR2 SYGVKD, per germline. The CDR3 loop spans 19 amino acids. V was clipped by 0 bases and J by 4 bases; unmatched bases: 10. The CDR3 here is CAISESAGKTSGGYNEQFF. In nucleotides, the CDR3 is TGTGCCATCAGTGAGTCCGCCGGGAAGACTAGCGGGGGATACAATGAGCAGTTCTTC.

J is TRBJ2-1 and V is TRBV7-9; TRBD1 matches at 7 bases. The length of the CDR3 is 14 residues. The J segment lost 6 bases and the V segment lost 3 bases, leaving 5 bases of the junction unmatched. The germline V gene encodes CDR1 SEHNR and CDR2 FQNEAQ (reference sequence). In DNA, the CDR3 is TGTGCCAGCAGCTTGGAGACAGGGTTCAATGAGCAGTTCTTC. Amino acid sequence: CASSLETGFNEQFF.

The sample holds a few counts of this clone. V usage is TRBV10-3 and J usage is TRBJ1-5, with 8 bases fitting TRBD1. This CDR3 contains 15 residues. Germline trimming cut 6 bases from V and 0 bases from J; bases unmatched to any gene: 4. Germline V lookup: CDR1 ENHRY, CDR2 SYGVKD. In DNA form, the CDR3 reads TGTGCCATCAGCCCGACAGGGGATAGCAATCAGCCCCAGCATTTT. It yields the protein CAISPTGDSNQPQHF.

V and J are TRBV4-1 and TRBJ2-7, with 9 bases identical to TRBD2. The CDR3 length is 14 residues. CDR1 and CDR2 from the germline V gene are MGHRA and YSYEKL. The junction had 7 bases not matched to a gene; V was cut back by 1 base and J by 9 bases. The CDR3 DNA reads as TGCGCCAGCAGCCAAGGGACGCGGGGACTAGCGCAGTACTTC. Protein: CASSQGTRGLAQYF.

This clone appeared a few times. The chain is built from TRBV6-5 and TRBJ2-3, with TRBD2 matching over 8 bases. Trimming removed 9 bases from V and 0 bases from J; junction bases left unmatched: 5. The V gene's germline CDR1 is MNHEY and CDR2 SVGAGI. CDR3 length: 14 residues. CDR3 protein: CASRSGGSTDTQYF. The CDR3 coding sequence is TGTGCCAGTCGTTCGGGGGGGAGCACAGATACGCAGTATTTT.

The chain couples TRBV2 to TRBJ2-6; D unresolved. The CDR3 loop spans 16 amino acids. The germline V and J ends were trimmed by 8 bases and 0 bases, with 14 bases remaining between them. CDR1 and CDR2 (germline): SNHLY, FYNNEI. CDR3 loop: CASPRQASSGANVLTF. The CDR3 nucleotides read TGTGCCAGCCCCCGGCAGGCCTCCTCTGGGGCCAACGTCCTGACTTTC.

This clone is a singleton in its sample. The CDR3 is CASIGGQGANTEAFF. DNA for the CDR3: TGTGCCAGCATAGGCGGACAGGGGGCGAACACTGAAGCTTTCTTT. V is TRBV6-1 and J is TRBJ1-1, with 11 nucleotides matching TRBD1. The CDR3 loop spans 15 amino acids. V lost 7 bases and J lost 1; bases outside the gene matches: 5. The V gene's germline CDR1 is MNHNS and CDR2 SASEGT.

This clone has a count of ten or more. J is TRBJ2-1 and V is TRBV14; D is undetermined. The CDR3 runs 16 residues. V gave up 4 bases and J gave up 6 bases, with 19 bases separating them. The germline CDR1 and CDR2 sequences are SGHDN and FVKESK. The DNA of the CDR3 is TGTGCCAGCAGCCGAATAGGTACGGGCAGTCTCAATGAGCAGTTCTTC. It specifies CASSRIGTGSLNEQFF.